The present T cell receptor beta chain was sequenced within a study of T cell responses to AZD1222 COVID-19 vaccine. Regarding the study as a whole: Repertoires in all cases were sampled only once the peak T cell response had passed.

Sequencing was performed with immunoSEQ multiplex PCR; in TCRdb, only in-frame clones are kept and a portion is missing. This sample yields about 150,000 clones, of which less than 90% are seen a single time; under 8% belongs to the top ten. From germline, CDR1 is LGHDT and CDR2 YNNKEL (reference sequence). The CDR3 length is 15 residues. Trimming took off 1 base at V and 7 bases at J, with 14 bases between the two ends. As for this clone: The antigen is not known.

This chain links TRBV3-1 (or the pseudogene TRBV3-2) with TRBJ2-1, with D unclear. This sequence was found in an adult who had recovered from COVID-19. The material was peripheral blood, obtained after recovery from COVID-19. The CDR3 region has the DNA TGTGCCAGCAGCCAAGCAAGGCTTTCAATAAATGAGCAGTTCTTC. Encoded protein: CASSQARLSINEQFF.